This TCR beta chain was captured by sequencing in a study of molecular identifiers for immune sequencing clone quantification. Germline-derived CDR1 and CDR2 are SNHLY and FYNNEI. V lost 7 bases to trimming and J lost 4 bases, with 18 bases between them. This CDR3 has 15 residues. Study-level findings and limits: Highly expanded clone sizes could be underestimated by identical TCR molecules that share a barcode. Even with more than 950,000 naive cells present, spiked Jurkat TCR RNA from one cell was reportedly detectable.

Each CDR3 protein is one row after TCRdb ran MiXCR on the PCR reads. The data contain about 640,000 distinct CDR3 sequences, 15% to 20% of them singletons. In this sample, this clonotype turned up many times. What it binds is unknown. Researchers sorted naive CD8 T cells as cells that were CD8+CD4-CCR7+CD45RA+. V usage is TRBV2 and J usage is TRBJ2-3, with a tentative D call TRBD1 (6 bases). Specimen: naive CD8+ T cells from blood, with Jurkat cell RNA spiked in. Subset defined: FACS-sorted CD8+CD4-CCR7+CD45RA+ naive T cells. This sequence was found in a human donor in good health. Some libraries in this study had Jurkat cell RNA spiked in. CDR3 loop: CASTRPRDISDTQYF. For the CDR3, the DNA is TGTGCCAGCACTAGACCGAGGGACATCTCAGATACGCAGTATTTT.